These T cell receptor beta chains were read from a single sample in a study of OX40 agonist ivuxolimab in advanced cancers. Assay: immunoSEQ multiplex PCR; the TCRdb copy retains only in-frame clones and omits some. Of more than 50,000 clones listed, roughly 77% are singletons. The sequencing here drew on CD4+ or CD8+ T cells sorted from blood, taken in a trial of the OX40 agonist ivuxolimab. All receptors come from an adult with an advanced solid tumor such as melanoma, head and neck, liver or kidney cancer. The CDR3 runs from the conserved cysteine through the conserved F or W. A D gene is named only where the DNA matches it firmly. Only some rows state a clone size, as once, few, many or a class for expanded clones.

V gene	D gene	CDR3 length	clone size	J gene	CDR3 protein	CDR3 DNA
TRBV29-1	TRBD2	17	NA	TRBJ2-3	CSVARVTSGASTDTQYF	TGCAGCGTTGCGAGGGTGACTAGCGGGGCCAGCACAGATACGCAGTATTTT
TRBV5-4	TRBD1	14	NA	TRBJ1-6	CASSKDRDSSPLHF	TGTGCCAGCAGCAAGGACAGGGATAGTTCACCCCTCCACTTT
TRBV5-1	TRBD2	16	NA	TRBJ2-2	CASSTATSRNTGELFF	TGCGCCAGCAGCACGGCGACTAGCCGGAACACCGGGGAGCTGTTTTTT
TRBV7-6	TRBD2	15	few	TRBJ2-1	CASSLGLAGDNEQFF	TGTGCCAGCAGCTTAGGACTAGCGGGAGACAATGAGCAGTTCTTC
TRBV5-1	NA	15	NA	TRBJ1-3	CASSLSGDSGNTIYF	TGCGCCAGCAGCTTGTCTGGGGACTCTGGAAACACCATATATTTT
TRBV19	TRBD1	14	NA	TRBJ1-5	CASRGQGGSQPQHF	TGTGCCAGTAGGGGACAGGGAGGCTCCCAGCCCCAGCATTTT
TRBV18	NA	17	once	TRBJ2-1	CASSPPFFQGSYNEQFF	TGTGCCAGCTCACCACCTTTTTTTCAGGGGTCCTACAATGAGCAGTTCTTC
TRBV4-1	TRBD1	15	NA	TRBJ1-6	CASSQAGQGNSPLHF	TGCGCCAGCAGCCAAGCGGGACAGGGGAATTCACCCCTCCACTTT
TRBV10-2	NA	14	NA	TRBJ2-2	CASSVSANTGELFF	TGCGCCAGCAGTGTTTCGGCGAACACCGGGGAGCTGTTTTTT
TRBV28	TRBD1	16	NA	TRBJ1-6	CASSTKTGTFDSPLHF	TGTGCCAGCAGTACCAAGACAGGGACTTTCGATTCACCCCTCCACTTT
TRBV2	NA	15	NA	TRBJ1-5	CASSEVGGLGQPQHF	TGTGCCAGCAGTGAAGTTGGGGGCCTGGGGCAGCCCCAGCATTTT
TRBV6-1	NA	11	NA	TRBJ2-7	CASRKAYEQYF	TGTGCCAGCAGGAAAGCCTACGAGCAGTACTTC
TRBV7-6	NA	11	NA	TRBJ2-5	CASSIQETQYF	TGTGCCAGCAGTATCCAAGAGACCCAGTACTTC
TRBV11-2	TRBD1	16	NA	TRBJ2-7	CASSLDRTGVQYEQYF	TGTGCCAGCAGCTTAGATCGGACAGGGGTTCAGTACGAGCAGTACTTC
TRBV14	TRBD1	17	NA	TRBJ2-1	CASSHLPGQGAFNEQFF	TGTGCCAGCAGCCACCTCCCGGGACAGGGGGCGTTCAATGAGCAGTTCTTC
TRBV4-2	TRBD1	17	NA	TRBJ2-2	CASSQDRGRVITGELFF	TGTGCCAGCAGCCAAGATAGGGGGCGAGTTATCACCGGGGAGCTGTTTTTT
TRBV18	TRBD1	15	NA	TRBJ1-1	CASSPDRAKNTEAFF	TGTGCCAGCTCACCAGACAGGGCAAAGAACACTGAAGCTTTCTTT
TRBV5-1	NA	12	NA	TRBJ1-1	CASSTSATEAFF	TGCGCCAGCAGCACAAGCGCAACTGAAGCTTTCTTT
TRBV6-5	NA	14	NA	TRBJ1-3	CAPSYVVSGNTIYF	TGTGCCCCCAGTTACGTGGTTTCTGGAAACACCATATATTTT
TRBV5-4	TRBD1	13	NA	TRBJ1-1	CASSAQGSTEAFF	TGTGCCAGCAGCGCACAGGGGAGCACTGAAGCTTTCTTT
TRBV4-1	NA	16	NA	TRBJ2-7	CASSQGSGTESYEQYF	TGCGCCAGCAGCCAAGGTTCCGGGACGGAATCCTACGAGCAGTACTTC
TRBV5-1	NA	13	NA	TRBJ1-5	CASSTGQNQPQHF	TGCGCCAGCAGCACCGGACAGAATCAGCCCCAGCATTTT
TRBV7-7	TRBD2	15	NA	TRBJ2-3	CASSLGSGETDTQYF	TGTGCTAGCAGCTTGGGTAGCGGGGAAACAGATACGCAGTATTTT
TRBV28	TRBD1	13	NA	TRBJ2-4	CASSLYRGRIQYF	TGTGCCAGCAGTTTATACAGGGGGCGAATTCAGTACTTC
TRBV6-4	TRBD2	19	NA	TRBJ2-1	CASSVSRKSGLADYNEQFF	TGTGCCAGCAGTGTTTCGAGAAAATCGGGACTAGCGGATTACAATGAGCAGTTCTTC
TRBV12-5	NA	18	NA	TRBJ2-1	CASGLVLHWERGGNEQFF	TGTGCTAGTGGTTTGGTACTGCATTGGGAGAGAGGGGGCAATGAGCAGTTCTTC
TRBV4-1	NA	15	NA	TRBJ2-5	CASSQDRASQETQYF	TGCGCCAGCAGCCAAGATAGAGCTAGCCAAGAGACCCAGTACTTC
TRBV6-6	NA	14	NA	TRBJ2-1	CASIRGRDSSEQFF	TGTGCCAGCATACGGGGCCGCGACTCCAGTGAGCAGTTCTTC
TRBV6-5	TRBD1	14	medium-sized	TRBJ1-3	CASSAPDRVDTIYF	TGTGCCAGCAGTGCCCCTGACAGGGTAGACACCATATATTTT
TRBV5-5	TRBD1	15	NA	TRBJ2-2	CASSRTGGKAGELFF	TGTGCCAGCAGCCGGACAGGGGGAAAGGCCGGGGAGCTGTTTTTT
TRBV2	NA	13	few	TRBJ1-1	CASGPGQNTEAFF	TGTGCCAGCGGACCGGGACAGAACACTGAAGCTTTCTTT
TRBV2	NA	16	few	TRBJ2-5	CASSIRQGGGQETQYF	TGTGCCAGCAGTATTCGACAGGGAGGGGGCCAAGAGACCCAGTACTTC
TRBV25-1	NA	13	once	TRBJ1-1	CASSGVWGTEAFF	TGTGCCAGCAGTGGGGTCTGGGGCACTGAAGCTTTCTTT
TRBV27	TRBD2	20	NA	TRBJ2-4	CASSKTQGTSGSFAKNIQYF	TGTGCCAGCAGTAAGACCCAGGGGACTAGCGGGAGCTTCGCCAAAAACATTCAGTACTTC
TRBV30	NA	13	NA	TRBJ1-6	CAWSVRGESPLHF	TGTGCCTGGAGTGTACGGGGTGAATCACCCCTCCACTTT
TRBV4-2	TRBD2	19	NA	TRBJ2-6	CASSPSRAGVQSGANVPTF	TGTGCCAGCAGCCCCTCAAGAGCGGGGGTGCAATCTGGGGCCAACGTCCCGACTTTC
TRBV6-6	NA	13	NA	TRBJ1-2	CASNVPRRGSYTF	TGTGCCAGCAACGTACCGAGAAGGGGAAGCTACACCTTC
TRBV5-1	TRBD1	15	medium-sized	TRBJ2-7	CASSLGGQGKYEQYF	TGCGCCAGCAGCTTGGGGGGACAGGGGAAGTACGAGCAGTACTTC
TRBV27	NA	17	NA	TRBJ1-4	CASQRSWQAATNEKLFF	TGTGCCAGCCAGAGAAGTTGGCAGGCTGCAACTAATGAAAAACTGTTTTTT